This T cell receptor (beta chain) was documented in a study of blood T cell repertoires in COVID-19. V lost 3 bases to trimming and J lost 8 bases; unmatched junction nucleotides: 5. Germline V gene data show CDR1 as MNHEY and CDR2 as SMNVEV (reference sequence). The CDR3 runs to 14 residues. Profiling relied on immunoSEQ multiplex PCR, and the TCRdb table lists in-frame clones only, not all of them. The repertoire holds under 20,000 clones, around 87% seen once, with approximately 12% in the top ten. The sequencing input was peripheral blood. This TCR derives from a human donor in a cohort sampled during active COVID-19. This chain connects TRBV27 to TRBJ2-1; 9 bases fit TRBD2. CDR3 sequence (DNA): TGTGCCAGCAGTTTCGCGGGAGGGAAGCATGAGCAGTTCTTC. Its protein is CASSFAGGKHEQFF.